A single sample is the source of the 31 T cell receptor beta chains below, sequenced in a study of blood T cell repertoires in COVID-19. This table comes from immunoSEQ multiplex PCR, and its TCRdb copy is limited to in-frame clones, with some not included. This table holds approximately 300,000 clones, around 90% found once. Sample: peripheral blood. All receptors derive from a woman between 35 and 50 years old with COVID-19, enrolled during active disease.

J is TRBJ1-2 and V is TRBV9, with 7 positions matching TRBD1. CDR1 is SGDLS, CDR2 YYNGEE, per germline. The CDR3 spans 13 residues. V was clipped by 4 bases and J by 7 bases; unmatched bases: 7. CDR3 loop: CASSKDRAGGYTF. CDR3 sequence (DNA): TGTGCCAGCAGCAAAGACAGGGCGGGTGGCTACACCTTC. Full variable domain (missing parts from reference TRBV9 and TRBJ1-2): DSGVTQTPKHLITATGQRVTLRCSPRSGDLSVYWYQQSLDQGLQFLIQYYNGEERAKGNILERFSAQQFPDLHSELNLSSLELGDSALYFCASSKDRAGGYTFGSGTRLTVV.

The V gene is TRBV9, the J gene TRBJ1-3; no firm D call. Deletions cut 3 bases from V and 1 base from J, with 8 bases between. The CDR3 totals 14 residues. Germline loops: CDR1 SGDLS, CDR2 YYNGEE. CDR3 DNA sequence: TGTGCCAGCAGCGAGGGAGGTTCTGGAAACACCATATATTTT. Its translation: CASSEGGSGNTIYF.

This clone was counted once. The chain couples TRBV7-2 to TRBJ1-5; D perhaps matches TRBD1 (5 bases). The CDR3 is 14 residues long. Germline V gives CDR1 SGHTA, CDR2 FQGNSA. The V and J ends lost 6 bases and 5 bases respectively, with 14 bases between them. The CDR3 nucleotides read TGTGCCAGCAGTGGGGGGGGAGGGGATCAGCCCCAGCATTTT. Protein product: CASSGGGGDQPQHF. Based on the CDR3 plus reference TRBV7-2 and TRBJ1-5, the full variable domain is GAGVSQSPSNKVTEKGKDVELRCDPISGHTALYWYRQSLGQGLEFLIYFQGNSAPDKSGLPSDRFSAERTGGSVSTLTIQRTQQEDSAVYLCASSGGGGDQPQHFGDGTRLSIL.

The chain joins TRBV4-3 to TRBJ2-1; weak D call: TRBD1 (6 bases). Germline V gene data show CDR1 as LGHNA and CDR2 as YSLEER. The V end was cut by 0 bases, the J end by 3 bases, with 12 bases between. The CDR3 is 16 residues long. The CDR3 nucleotides are TGCGCCAGCAGCCAAGAGCCAGGGGTACTCTACAATGAGCAGTTCTTC. This gives the protein CASSQEPGVLYNEQFF.

V gene TRBV7-3 combines with J gene TRBJ2-7; D possibly corresponds to TRBD1 (5 bases). The CDR3 sequence is 13 residues long. With 6 bases removed from V and 5 bases from J, the gap between germline ends came to 14 bases. From germline, CDR1 is SGHTA and CDR2 FQGTGA. The CDR3 here is CASRTPPRDEQYF. For the CDR3, the DNA is TGTGCCAGCAGGACGCCCCCCAGGGACGAGCAGTACTTC.

This sequence joins TRBV6-1 and TRBJ1-5, with a possible D match to TRBD1 (6 bases). Trimming shortened V by 4 bases and J by 3 bases, and 16 bases separated the two germline ends. The CDR3 has 16 amino acids. The V gene's germline CDR1 is MNHNS and CDR2 SASEGT. CDR3 sequence reads: CASSGTVILSNQPQHF. The CDR3 DNA sequence: TGTGCCAGCAGTGGGACAGTGATCCTTTCCAATCAGCCCCAGCATTTT.

The rearrangement uses TRBV10-3 and TRBJ1-5; D may be TRBD1 (5 bases). Germline lookup yields CDR1 ENHRY and CDR2 SYGVKD. CDR3 length: 12 amino acids. Trimming took 10 bases from V and 6 from J, leaving 13 bases between them. In DNA form, the CDR3 reads TGTGCCAGCGGGGACGGTGGTCAGCCCCAGCATTTT. As protein: CASGDGGQPQHF.

This sequence joins TRBV7-2 and TRBJ2-1; 7 nucleotides agree with TRBD2. Trimming took 3 bases from V and 7 from J; bases not matched to a gene: 9. Looked up from germline, CDR1 is SGHTA and CDR2 is FQGNSA. This CDR3 contains 15 residues. CDR3 protein: CASSFLAGVRNEQFF. CDR3 DNA sequence: TGTGCCAGCAGCTTCCTCGCGGGAGTAAGGAATGAGCAGTTCTTC.

Only one count was recorded for this clone. This CDR3 reads CASSLNAVTSTDTQYF. In nucleotides, the CDR3 is TGTGCCAGCAGCTTAAACGCGGTTACTAGCACAGATACGCAGTATTTT. The V and J genes are TRBV7-8 and TRBJ2-3; D gene ambiguous. CDR1 is SGHVS and CDR2 is FQNEAQ in the germline V gene. With 2 bases removed from V and 0 bases from J, the gap between germline ends came to 12 bases. The CDR3 covers 16 residues.

The CDR3 DNA reads as TGTGCCAGCAGCCAAGGGGGCGGCAATCAGCCCCAGCATTTT. Translated: CASSQGGGNQPQHF. This chain joins TRBV3-1 (or the pseudogene TRBV3-2) and TRBJ1-5; possibly TRBD1 for D (5 bases). V lost 1 base and J lost 2, with 6 bases in between. CDR3 length: 14 residues. CDR1 is LGHDT, CDR2 YNNKEL, per germline (reference sequence).

The V call is TRBV6-5, the J call TRBJ2-1; 9 bases map to TRBD2. Germline V CDR1 and CDR2: MNHEY, SVGAGI. The CDR3 length is 15 residues. V lost 7 bases and J lost 8; bases outside the gene matches: 12. The CDR3 DNA reads TGTGCCAGCACCCAACTAGCGGGCCTTGGCCATGAGCAGTTCTTC. It encodes CASTQLAGLGHEQFF.

This sequence joins TRBV18 and TRBJ2-1; 12 nucleotides align to TRBD2. V lost 4 bases, J lost 6 bases, and 10 bases stayed unmatched. The V gene's germline CDR1 is KGHSH and CDR2 LQKENI. The CDR3 contains 17 residues. DNA of the CDR3: TGTGCCAGCTCACGACAGACTAGCGGGAGTGTCGGCAATGAGCAGTTCTTC. This codes for CASSRQTSGSVGNEQFF.

This sequence joins TRBV5-1 and TRBJ2-7; 7 bases are a match to TRBD1. CDR1 SGHRS and CDR2 YFSETQ come from the germline V gene. The CDR3 totals 16 residues. V was pared by 0 bases and J by 6 bases, with 12 bases of the junction left unmatched. This CDR3 is CASSLGDRTGHREQYF. The DNA for the CDR3 is TGCGCCAGCAGCTTGGGTGACAGGACAGGACATCGCGAGCAGTACTTC. Full variable domain (rest looked up from reference TRBV5-1 and TRBJ2-7): KAGVTQTPRYLIKTRGQQVTLSCSPISGHRSVSWYQQTPGQGLQFLFEYFSETQRNKGNFPGRFSGRQFSNSRSEMNVSTLELGDSALYLCASSLGDRTGHREQYFGPGTRLTVT.

This chain uses TRBV29-1 with TRBJ1-1, with no clear D. Germline V gives CDR1 SQVTM, CDR2 ANQGSEA. V lost 3 bases, J lost 5 bases, and 10 bases lay in between. The CDR3 has 12 residues. This CDR3 is CSVDFPFTEAFF. DNA for the CDR3: TGCAGCGTTGATTTTCCCTTTACTGAAGCTTTCTTT. Full variable domain (rest looked up from reference TRBV29-1 and TRBJ1-1): SAVISQKPSRDICQRGTSLTIQCQVDSQVTMMFWYRQQPGQSLTLIATANQGSEATYESGFVIDKFPISRPNLTFSTLTVSNMSPEDSSIYLCSVDFPFTEAFFGQGTRLTVV.

The chain links TRBV9 to TRBJ1-6, with a possible D match to TRBD1 (5 bases). Germline assignment: CDR1 SGDLS and CDR2 YYNGEE. The CDR3 consists of 15 residues. Trimming took 0 bases from V and 8 from J, leaving 12 bases between them. This CDR3 is CASSVEGTMDSPLHF. CDR3 DNA: TGTGCCAGCAGCGTAGAGGGGACTATGGATTCACCCCTCCACTTT. Combining the CDR3 with reference TRBV9 and TRBJ1-6 gives the whole variable domain DSGVTQTPKHLITATGQRVTLRCSPRSGDLSVYWYQQSLDQGLQFLIQYYNGEERAKGNILERFSAQQFPDLHSELNLSSLELGDSALYFCASSVEGTMDSPLHFGNGTRLTVT.

The chain joins TRBV5-5 to TRBJ2-7, with 7 nucleotides matching TRBD1. Germline values: CDR1 SGHKS, CDR2 YYEKEE (reference sequence). V lost 4 bases, J lost 1 base, and 8 bases stayed unmatched. This CDR3 comprises 15 residues. The CDR3 region has the DNA TGTGCCAGCAGCCGTTCCGGGACAGCGTCCTACGAGCAGTACTTC. Its translation: CASSRSGTASYEQYF.

The rearrangement links TRBV30 to TRBJ2-7, with D perhaps TRBD1 (6 bases). CDR3 length: 14 amino acids. Trimming took 8 bases from V and 2 from J, leaving 19 bases between them. Per germline, CDR1 GTSNPN and CDR2 SVGIG (reference sequence). CDR3 in amino acids: CAPEEGQTTYEQYF. The CDR3 DNA sequence: TGTGCCCCCGAGGAAGGACAGACTACCTACGAGCAGTACTTC. Full variable domain (rest looked up from reference TRBV30 and TRBJ2-7): SQTIHQWPATLVQPVGSPLSLECTVEGTSNPNLYWYRQAAGRGLQLLFYSVGIGQISSEVPQNLSASRPQDRQFILSSKKLLLSDSGFYLCAPEEGQTTYEQYFGPGTRLTVT.

V is TRBV7-2 and J is TRBJ1-1; D is unresolved. Germline V lookup: CDR1 SGHTA, CDR2 FQGNSA. The ends were cut back, 5 bases at V and 1 base at J, with 8 bases in the middle. There are 13 residues in the CDR3. Here the CDR3 reads CASSLRQNTEAFF. Here the CDR3 DNA reads TGTGCCAGCAGCCTCCGACAGAACACTGAAGCTTTCTTT.

The chain carries TRBV6-5 and TRBJ2-4; D gene ambiguous. CDR3 length: 12 residues. V was clipped by 4 bases and J by 6 bases, with 7 bases between them. Germline assignment: CDR1 MNHEY and CDR2 SVGAGI. CDR3 sequence (DNA): TGTGCCAGCAGTTTAGGCGGAAACATTCAGTACTTC. Amino acid sequence: CASSLGGNIQYF.

V usage is TRBV2 and J usage is TRBJ1-1, with D perhaps matching TRBD1 (5 bases). V was trimmed by 8 bases and J by 5 bases, leaving 15 bases between them. Germline lookup yields CDR1 SNHLY and CDR2 FYNNEI. The CDR3 length is 13 residues. As DNA, the CDR3 is TGTGCCAGCTACGGCGAGGGGAGGACTGAAGCTTTCTTT. Translation: CASYGEGRTEAFF.

The chain recombines TRBV19 with TRBJ1-2, with TRBD1 identical over 8 bases. CDR1 LNHDA and CDR2 SQIVND come from the germline V gene (reference sequence). CDR3 size: 15 residues. V was clipped by 5 bases and J by 4 bases; unmatched bases: 9. CDR3 protein: CASSFLQGASYGYTF. The CDR3, as DNA: TGTGCCAGTAGTTTCCTTCAGGGGGCCTCCTATGGCTACACCTTC.

The chain links TRBV7-9 to TRBJ2-1, with TRBD2 matching over 9 bases. CDR3 length: 16 residues. Germline trimming cut 5 bases from V and 2 bases from J; bases unmatched to any gene: 7. Per the germline V gene, CDR1 is SEHNR and CDR2 is FQNEAQ (reference sequence). The CDR3 here is CASSLWLAGTYNEQFF. For the CDR3, the DNA is TGTGCCAGCAGCCTCTGGCTAGCGGGGACCTACAATGAGCAGTTCTTC.

The chain is built from TRBV29-1 and TRBJ1-1, with unresolved D. The CDR3 has 11 amino acids. V was pared by 7 bases and J by 1 base, with 7 bases between. Germline V CDR1 and CDR2: SQVTM, ANQGSEA. The CDR3 nucleotides are TGCAGCGCTGTTCGGAACACTGAAGCTTTCTTT. Its translation is CSAVRNTEAFF.

This clone was detected only once. V usage is TRBV11-3 and J usage is TRBJ2-5, with D possibly being TRBD2 (6 bases). The V gene's germline CDR1 is SGHNT and CDR2 YENEEA. This CDR3 has 14 residues. V was pared by 3 bases and J by 4 bases, with 12 bases between. In DNA form, the CDR3 reads TGTGCCAGCAGCTTTGGTGGGGGGAGAGAGACCCAGTACTTC. Amino acid sequence: CASSFGGGRETQYF.

This chain connects TRBV14 to TRBJ2-7; 7 bases are a match to TRBD1. CDR3 length equals 14 residues. CDR1 SGHDN and CDR2 FVKESK come from the germline V gene. The V and J ends lost 0 bases and 5 bases, in that order; junction bases with no gene match: 4. CDR3 coding DNA: TGTGCCAGCAGCCAAGATACAGGGGCCAACGAGCAGTACTTC. It specifies CASSQDTGANEQYF.

The genes are TRBV7-2 and TRBJ2-7; 7 bases are a match to TRBD2. This CDR3 region has 14 residues. Germline CDR1 and CDR2: SGHTA and FQGNSA. V lost 5 bases, J lost 0 bases, and 4 bases stayed unmatched. CDR3 nucleotides: TGTGCCAGCAGCAGCGCTAGCGGCTCCTACGAGCAGTACTTC. It encodes CASSSASGSYEQYF. Complete variable domain (other parts from reference TRBV7-2 and TRBJ2-7): GAGVSQSPSNKVTEKGKDVELRCDPISGHTALYWYRQSLGQGLEFLIYFQGNSAPDKSGLPSDRFSAERTGGSVSTLTIQRTQQEDSAVYLCASSSASGSYEQYFGPGTRLTVT.

The V call is TRBV27, the J call TRBJ2-3, with a tentative D call TRBD2 (6 bases). This CDR3 has 20 residues. Germline V gives CDR1 MNHEY, CDR2 SMNVEV (reference sequence). Trimming left V 1 base short and J 2 bases short, with 25 bases between. The chain's CDR3 is CASSLLSISLGGETTDTQYF. CDR3 bases: TGTGCCAGCAGTTTATTAAGCATCTCCCTGGGCGGGGAGACCACAGATACGCAGTATTTT.

Only one count was recorded for this clone. This chain joins TRBV11-2 and TRBJ2-5; tentatively, D is TRBD1 (5 bases). The germline V gene has CDR1 SGHAT and CDR2 FQNNGV. V was shortened by 1 base and J by 0 bases, with 9 bases between the two germline ends. The CDR3 loop spans 15 amino acids. The CDR3 protein is CASSLGQSYQETQYF. The CDR3 nucleotides read TGTGCCAGCAGCTTAGGACAGTCCTACCAAGAGACCCAGTACTTC.

The chain uses TRBV2 and TRBJ2-5; 8 bases are shared with TRBD1. This CDR3 comprises 13 residues. Germline trimming cut 6 bases from V and 5 bases from J; bases unmatched to any gene: 5. Germline V CDR1 and CDR2: SNHLY, FYNNEI. The chain's CDR3 is CASRDRAGETQYF. The CDR3 coding sequence is TGTGCCAGCAGGGACAGGGCGGGGGAGACCCAGTACTTC.

The V and J genes are TRBV5-1 and TRBJ2-3; a possible D gene is TRBD1 (6 bases). The length of the CDR3 is 14 residues. Germline-derived CDR1 and CDR2 are SGHRS and YFSETQ. Trimming pared 5 bases from V and 1 base from J, leaving 11 bases between. The CDR3 is CASRDRQGTDTQYF. The DNA of the CDR3 is TGCGCCAGCAGGGATCGACAGGGCACAGATACGCAGTATTTT.

This chain joins TRBV20-1 and TRBJ2-7; 7 bases align to TRBD1. This CDR3 spans 12 amino acids. With V trimmed by 6 bases and J by 6 bases, 8 bases remained unmatched. CDR1 is DFQATT and CDR2 is SNEGSKA in the germline V gene (reference sequence). The DNA of the CDR3 is TGCAGTGCAAGTAGACAGGGCAGCGAGCAGTACTTC. It yields the protein CSASRQGSEQYF.